The 28 T cell receptor beta chains reported below all come from one sample, sequenced in a study of shared clonotypes between healthy human individuals. Sequencing used immunoSEQ multiplex PCR; TCRdb keeps in-frame clones, though not all of them. Of under 2.5 million clones listed, about 90% were seen once; the top ten hold more than 0.35%. Material: naive CD4+ T cells from PBMCs. Indicated subset: CD45RA+ positively selected. Receptors originate from a man between 18 and 29 years old in good health. Some clones in this sample may be carry-over from other donors' samples.

This chain links TRBV5-1 with TRBJ2-7, with D uncertain. The CDR3 covers 11 residues. V gave up 0 bases and J gave up 12 bases, with 10 bases separating them. Germline V gene data show CDR1 as SGHRS and CDR2 as YFSETQ. The CDR3 DNA follows: TGCGCCAGCAGCTTGGATGCGGTTCGGTACTTC. Amino acid sequence: CASSLDAVRYF.

The chain employs TRBV28 and TRBJ2-5; TRBD2 aligns across 7 bases. Per the germline V gene, CDR1 is MDHEN and CDR2 is SYDVKM. The V segment lost 7 bases and the J segment 7 bases; nucleotides outside the gene matches: 9. This CDR3 has 13 residues. The CDR3 DNA is TGTGCCAGCATAGGATTTGGGAGGGGGACCCAGTACTTC. Translating gives CASIGFGRGTQYF.

This chain uses TRBV7-3 with TRBJ2-1; 10 nucleotides agree with TRBD2. Germline trimming cut 1 base from V and 7 bases from J; bases unmatched to any gene: 4. CDR3 length: 15 residues. The germline V gene encodes CDR1 SGHTA and CDR2 FQGTGA. The CDR3 is CASSLISGGWNEQFF. Here the CDR3 DNA reads TGTGCCAGCAGCTTAATTAGCGGGGGGTGGAATGAGCAGTTCTTC.

The chain couples TRBV30 to TRBJ1-4, with 10 bases identical to TRBD1. This CDR3 comprises 16 residues. In germline, CDR1 is GTSNPN, CDR2 SVGIG (reference sequence). V lost 4 bases and J lost 3; bases outside the gene matches: 8. DNA of the CDR3: TGTGCCTGGAACTGGGGACAGGGGCGGTCTAATGAAAAACTGTTTTTT. Its protein product is CAWNWGQGRSNEKLFF.

The rearrangement uses TRBV5-1 and TRBJ2-5, with TRBD2 matching 14 bases. The junction had 11 bases not matched to a gene; V was cut back by 5 bases and J by 5 bases. Germline CDR1 and CDR2: SGHRS and YFSETQ. CDR3 length: 17 residues. The CDR3 nucleotides are TGCGCCAGCAGTCCGCCGGGACTAGCGGGAGTTCTGGAGACCCAGTACTTC. Translation gives CASSPPGLAGVLETQYF. The whole variable domain, filled in from reference TRBV5-1 and TRBJ2-5, reads KAGVTQTPRYLIKTRGQQVTLSCSPISGHRSVSWYQQTPGQGLQFLFEYFSETQRNKGNFPGRFSGRQFSNSRSEMNVSTLELGDSALYLCASSPPGLAGVLETQYFGPGTRLLVL.

CDR3 residues: CASSVGGGQGFYEQYF. CDR3 nucleotide sequence: TGTGCCAGCAGCGTAGGAGGCGGACAGGGGTTCTACGAGCAGTACTTC. The J gene is TRBJ2-7, the V gene TRBV9; 9 bases line up with TRBD1. Germline CDR1 is SGDLS and CDR2 is YYNGEE. The CDR3 length is 16 residues. V was clipped by 0 bases and J by 3 bases; unmatched bases: 7.

V gene TRBV11-2 combines with J gene TRBJ1-2; 9 positions agree with TRBD1. V lost 4 bases and J lost 0; bases outside the gene matches: 9. The germline gives CDR1 SGHAT, CDR2 FQNNGV. CDR3 length: 17 residues. CDR3 in amino acids: CASSSSGQGYPNYGYTF. The CDR3, as DNA: TGTGCCAGCAGCTCGTCGGGACAGGGATATCCTAACTATGGCTACACCTTC.

J is TRBJ2-5 and V is TRBV27; weak D call: TRBD2 (5 bases). In germline, CDR1 is MNHEY, CDR2 SMNVEV (reference sequence). The ends were cut back, 5 bases at V and 3 bases at J, with 19 bases in the middle. The CDR3 covers 16 residues. In DNA, the CDR3 is TGTGCCAGCAGTCCCCTCGGTGCAGGAGGAAAAGAGACCCAGTACTTC. As protein: CASSPLGAGGKETQYF.

J is TRBJ1-1 and V is TRBV6-5, with D tentatively TRBD1 (6 bases). This CDR3 is built from 11 residues. In germline, CDR1 is MNHEY, CDR2 SVGAGI. Trimming shortened V by 6 bases and J by 10 bases, and 12 bases separated the two germline ends. The CDR3 DNA follows: TGTGCCAGCAGCTCGCGGGGGGCAGCTTTCTTT. Translated: CASSSRGAAFF.

The chain couples TRBV15 to TRBJ2-7; D remains ambiguous. CDR3 length equals 14 residues. V was pared by 0 bases and J by 0 bases, with 6 bases between. The germline V gene has CDR1 LNHNV and CDR2 YYDKDF (reference sequence). The CDR3 DNA follows: TGTGCCACCAGCAGAGATCGGAACTCCTACGAGCAGTACTTC. It specifies CATSRDRNSYEQYF.

The rearrangement uses TRBV5-1 and TRBJ2-1, with a weak D call TRBD2 (6 bases). V gave up 7 bases and J gave up 0 bases, with 17 bases separating them. The CDR3 is made up of 16 amino acids. Germline CDR1 is SGHRS and CDR2 is YFSETQ. The CDR3 loop is CASDRSGSSSYNEQFF. CDR3 coding DNA: TGCGCCAGCGACCGCAGCGGGTCGAGCTCCTACAATGAGCAGTTCTTC.

Worth noting for this clone: Because the CDR3 is missing its conserved closing phenylalanine or tryptophan, this is likely a read error. This chain uses TRBV11-2 with TRBJ2-7; 7 positions agree with TRBD1. Germline-derived CDR1 and CDR2 are SGHAT and FQNNGV. The CDR3 spans 14 residues. The junction had 7 bases not matched to a gene; V was cut back by 2 bases and J by 6 bases. Here the CDR3 DNA reads TGTGCCAGCAGCTTACTGCTACAGGGGAGCGAGCAGTACCTC. Its translation: CASSLLLQGSEQYL.

For this clone: The sample contains more than one DNA sequence encoding this CDR3. The chain joins TRBV6-1 to TRBJ2-5, with 7 positions matching TRBD2. With 0 bases clipped from V and 2 bases from J, the junction kept 0 bases outside the gene matches. This CDR3 contains 14 residues. Germline V gene data show CDR1 as MNHNS and CDR2 as SASEGT. The CDR3 reads CASSEARGQETQYF. For the CDR3, the DNA is TGTGCCAGCAGTGAAGCGCGGGGGCAAGAGACCCAGTACTTC.

The chain links TRBV14 to TRBJ2-7; 8 positions agree with TRBD1. Germline CDR1 and CDR2: SGHDN and FVKESK. The CDR3 is made up of 14 amino acids. Trimming removed 4 bases from V and 4 bases from J; junction bases left unmatched: 6. The CDR3 bases are TGTGCCAGCAGCCCCAGACAGGGGATGTACGAGCAGTACTTC. Its translation is CASSPRQGMYEQYF.

The V and J genes are TRBV9 and TRBJ1-5, with D unresolved. V was cut by 1 base and J by 5 bases, with 10 bases left in between. CDR1 is SGDLS and CDR2 is YYNGEE in the germline V gene. The CDR3 has 14 residues. The CDR3 loop reads CASSVSGNYQPQHF. The CDR3 nucleotides are TGTGCCAGCAGCGTAAGTGGGAACTATCAGCCCCAGCATTTT.

This chain uses TRBV28 with TRBJ2-1, with TRBD2 matching 8 bases. The CDR3 sequence is 15 residues long. V lost 5 bases, J lost 3 bases, and 6 bases stayed unmatched. Per germline, CDR1 MDHEN and CDR2 SYDVKM. The CDR3, as DNA: TGTGCCAGCAGTAGCCAGCGGGAGCACTACAATGAGCAGTTCTTC. It yields the protein CASSSQREHYNEQFF.

The rearrangement links TRBV4-1 to TRBJ1-4; maybe TRBD1 (5 bases). Germline V gene sequence: CDR1 MGHRA, CDR2 YSYEKL. V dropped 4 bases and J dropped 10 bases, with 19 bases sitting between them. This CDR3 region has 15 residues. The CDR3 DNA sequence: TGCGCCAGCAGCCCTTTGGGGGGGGTAGGGGTAAAACTGTTTTTT. This gives the protein CASSPLGGVGVKLFF.

The V call is TRBV28, the J call TRBJ2-5; the match to TRBD2 covers 9 bases. Losses at the gene ends were 5 bases for V and 2 bases for J; bases not matched to a gene: 15. The length of the CDR3 is 18 residues. Germline V gene sequence: CDR1 MDHEN, CDR2 SYDVKM. As DNA, the CDR3 is TGTGCCAGCAGTCCGAGACTAGCGGCTACCGCAACTCAAGAGACCCAGTACTTC. Protein: CASSPRLAATATQETQYF.

For this clone: The same CDR3 can be traced to other DNA sequences in this sample. This sequence joins TRBV5-1 and TRBJ2-7; 12 positions match TRBD2. Trimming at V came to 0 bases and at J to 6 bases, leaving 4 bases not matched to a gene. Germline CDR1 and CDR2: SGHRS and YFSETQ. CDR3 length: 15 residues. The CDR3 region has the DNA TGCGCCAGCAGCTTGGGACTAGCGGGAGTTTCCGAGCAGTACTTC. It is translated as CASSLGLAGVSEQYF.

This CDR3 is CSVWRGLAGPTDTQYF. In nucleotides, the CDR3 is TGCAGCGTTTGGCGTGGACTAGCGGGGCCCACAGATACGCAGTATTTT. The rearrangement joins TRBV29-1 to TRBJ2-3; TRBD2 matches 12 bases. J was trimmed by 2 bases and V by 5 bases; bases with no gene match: 8. CDR1 is SQVTM and CDR2 is ANQGSEA in the germline V gene. This CDR3 region has 16 residues.

The chain joins TRBV11-2 to TRBJ1-3, with D hard to call. Trimming cost V 1 base and J 3 bases, with 4 bases left between them. Germline CDR1 is SGHAT and CDR2 is FQNNGV. The CDR3 has 13 amino acids. The CDR3 sequence: CASSLGYGNTIYF. The CDR3 coding sequence is TGTGCCAGCAGCTTAGGGTATGGAAACACCATATATTTT.

J is TRBJ1-5 and V is TRBV2; 9 nucleotides agree with TRBD1. CDR1 is SNHLY and CDR2 is FYNNEI in the germline V gene. V trimming: 5 bases; J trimming: 4 bases; junction bases outside the gene matches: 6. The CDR3 spans 15 residues. CDR3 residues: CASSPDRGKNQPQHF. CDR3 DNA sequence: TGTGCCAGCAGTCCCGACAGGGGGAAAAATCAGCCCCAGCATTTT.

The chain carries TRBV5-1 and TRBJ2-7; 7 positions match TRBD1. The length of the CDR3 is 14 residues. CDR1 is SGHRS, CDR2 YFSETQ, per germline. V shed 6 bases and J 0 bases; nucleotides not matched to a gene: 6. The CDR3 here is CASKGGRRSYEQYF. CDR3 nucleotide sequence: TGCGCCAGCAAAGGGGGCCGCCGCTCCTACGAGCAGTACTTC.

This chain connects TRBV5-8 to TRBJ1-2, with D uncertain. The CDR3 spans 12 residues. Looked up from germline, CDR1 is SGHTS and CDR2 is YDEGEE. V was clipped by 0 bases and J by 4 bases, with 4 bases between them. The CDR3 loop is CASSLVAYGYTF. CDR3 in DNA: TGTGCCAGCAGCTTGGTCGCCTATGGCTACACCTTC.

The chain combines TRBV27 with TRBJ1-3; D unclear. From germline, CDR1 is MNHEY and CDR2 SMNVEV (reference sequence). The CDR3 is 13 amino acids. Trimming took off 0 bases at V and 4 bases at J, with 4 bases between the two ends. Here the CDR3 reads CASSLSRGNTIYF. The CDR3 bases are TGTGCCAGCAGTTTATCGAGGGGAAACACCATATATTTT.

This clone has a single count. Other DNA sequences in this sample translate to the same CDR3. This rearrangement joins TRBV5-4 to TRBJ2-1; D is unclear. Trimming stripped 0 bases from V and 0 bases from J, with 7 bases between. The CDR3 totals 15 residues. Per the germline V gene, CDR1 is SGHNT and CDR2 is YYREEE (reference sequence). The CDR3 sequence: CASSLAAVSYNEQFF. Here the CDR3 DNA reads TGTGCCAGCAGCTTGGCGGCGGTCTCCTACAATGAGCAGTTCTTC. The variable domain in full, with the rest retrieved from reference TRBV5-4 and TRBJ2-1, is ETGVTQSPTHLIKTRGQQVTLRCSSQSGHNTVSWYQQALGQGPQFIFQYYREEENGRGNFPPRFSGLQFPNYSSELNVNALELDDSALYLCASSLAAVSYNEQFFGPGTRLTVL.

The chain joins TRBV7-2 to TRBJ1-5, with TRBD1 matching 9 bases. CDR1 and CDR2 (germline): SGHTA, FQGNSA. This CDR3 is built from 15 residues. After removal of 6 bases from V and 7 bases from J, the junction contained 10 bases not matched to a gene. In DNA form, the CDR3 reads TGTGCCAGCAGTCAGGGACAGGGCAAGCGGCAGCCCCAGCATTTT. It codes for CASSQGQGKRQPQHF.

The chain is built from TRBV27 and TRBJ1-5; TRBD1 might be the D (6 bases). The germline gives CDR1 MNHEY, CDR2 SMNVEV (reference sequence). The CDR3 sequence is 14 residues long. The V end was cut by 4 bases, the J end by 4 bases, with 11 bases between. The CDR3 sequence is CASSSNRANQPQHF. CDR3 DNA: TGTGCCAGCAGTTCAAACAGGGCAAATCAGCCCCAGCATTTT.